The next 10 T cell receptor beta chains were all read from a single sample in a study of cytomegalovirus exposure and HLA in healthy donors. PCR employed 60 Vbeta and 13 Jbeta primers. Clones were sequenced by immunoSEQ multiplex PCR, and TCRdb holds only the in-frame ones, with some missing. In the table there are under 150,000 clones, roughly three quarters of which are singletons. Material for sequencing was PBMCs. These TCRs come from a woman between 35 and 50 years old in good health and CMV-seronegative.

V usage is TRBV14 and J usage is TRBJ2-5; 10 bases agree with TRBD2. Germline CDR1 SGHDN, CDR2 FVKESK. CDR3 size: 18 residues. Trimming took 5 bases from V and 4 from J; bases not matched to a gene: 16. This chain's CDR3 is CASSSRLSGGPDGETQYF. The CDR3 DNA sequence: TGTGCCAGCAGCTCACGACTTAGCGGGGGGCCGGATGGAGAGACCCAGTACTTC.

The chain joins TRBV13 to TRBJ2-7; TRBD2 aligns across 7 bases. V lost 6 bases and J lost 3; bases outside the gene matches: 11. The CDR3 consists of 15 residues. Per germline, CDR1 PRHDT and CDR2 FYEKMQ (reference sequence). The chain's CDR3 is CASSRSGSSIYEQYF. CDR3 sequence (DNA): TGTGCCAGCAGTCGTAGCGGGTCTTCTATCTACGAGCAGTACTTC.

The table lists this clone with a count of one. The chain has TRBV9 and TRBJ2-6; 9 nucleotides line up with TRBD1. The germline V gene encodes CDR1 SGDLS and CDR2 YYNGEE. The length of the CDR3 is 18 residues. The trim removed 3 bases at V and 2 bases at J, leaving 9 bases unmatched. CDR3 residues: CASSGTGGAVPGANVLTF. The CDR3 DNA reads as TGTGCCAGCAGCGGAACAGGGGGCGCGGTACCTGGGGCCAACGTCCTGACTTTC. The whole variable domain, remainder taken from reference TRBV9 and TRBJ2-6, is DSGVTQTPKHLITATGQRVTLRCSPRSGDLSVYWYQQSLDQGLQFLIQYYNGEERAKGNILERFSAQQFPDLHSELNLSSLELGDSALYFCASSGTGGAVPGANVLTFGAGSRLTVL.

The chain carries TRBV10-3 and TRBJ1-1; tentatively, D is TRBD1 (5 bases). Trimming removed 2 bases at V and 3 bases at J, with 10 bases between. CDR1 is ENHRY, CDR2 SYGVKD, per germline. The CDR3 has 14 residues. The CDR3 region has the DNA TGTGCCATCAGTGAGGGGGGGTCGCACACTGAAGCTTTCTTT. This sequence encodes CAISEGGSHTEAFF.

This chain connects TRBV7-9 to TRBJ2-2; D possibly corresponds to TRBD2 (6 bases). This CDR3 spans 16 amino acids. V lost 3 bases to trimming and J lost 2 bases, with 13 bases between them. The germline V gene encodes CDR1 SEHNR and CDR2 FQNEAQ (reference sequence). The CDR3 DNA is TGTGCCAGCAGCTTCGGGACGGCGGGAAACACCGGGGAGCTGTTTTTT. It translates to CASSFGTAGNTGELFF.

The J gene is TRBJ2-5, the V gene TRBV6-6; TRBD2 agrees at 8 bases. The CDR3 totals 14 residues. Trimming removed 6 bases from V and 5 bases from J; junction bases left unmatched: 8. The germline CDR1 and CDR2 sequences are MNHNY and SVGAGI (reference sequence). For the CDR3, the DNA is TGTGCCAGCAGGGCTCCCGGGGGGGCGGAGACCCAGTACTTC. This gives the protein CASRAPGGAETQYF.

This clone was seen more than once but under ten times. The chain links TRBV4-2 to TRBJ1-1; D is undetermined. V dropped 0 bases and J dropped 7 bases, with 12 bases sitting between them. The CDR3 is 14 residues long. The V gene's germline CDR1 is LGHNA and CDR2 YNFKEQ. The CDR3 loop reads CASSQDESQNEAFF. CDR3 DNA sequence: TGTGCCAGCAGCCAAGATGAAAGTCAGAATGAAGCTTTCTTT.

The chain couples TRBV5-8 to TRBJ2-7; D unclear. V dropped 0 bases and J dropped 6 bases, with 7 bases sitting between them. The CDR3 sequence is 12 residues long. Germline V gene sequence: CDR1 SGHTS, CDR2 YDEGEE. CDR3 sequence (DNA): TGTGCCAGCAGCTTGGCATCCATCGAGCAGTACTTC. Amino acid sequence: CASSLASIEQYF. Full variable domain (remainder filled in from reference TRBV5-8 and TRBJ2-7): EAGVTQSPTHLIKTRGQQATLRCSPISGHTSVYWYQQALGLGLQFLLWYDEGEERNRGNFPPRFSGRQFPNYSSELNVNALELEDSALYLCASSLASIEQYFGPGTRLTVT.

The rearrangement uses TRBV18 and TRBJ2-1, with 12 positions matching TRBD2. The CDR3 has 17 amino acids. The J segment lost 0 bases and the V segment lost 1 base, leaving 1 base of the junction unmatched. CDR1 and CDR2 (germline): KGHSH, LQKENI. CDR3 residues: CASSPRLAGDSYNEQFF. CDR3 bases: TGTGCCAGCTCACCACGACTAGCGGGGGACTCCTACAATGAGCAGTTCTTC.

The rearrangement links TRBV29-1 to TRBJ1-2; a weak D match, TRBD1 (6 bases). CDR3 length: 12 residues. Germline CDR1 and CDR2: SQVTM and ANQGSEA. The V and J ends lost 6 bases and 7 bases respectively, with 15 bases between them. CDR3 bases: TGCAGCGTCACAGGGTTCTTGGGTGGCTACACCTTC. Translation: CSVTGFLGGYTF.